This TCR beta chain was identified in a study of blood T cell repertoires in COVID-19 (TCRdb year 2020). In terms of the full investigation: Samples covering the acute and convalescent phases of COVID-19 were provided by collaborators in the United States, Italy and Spain. The material from the prospective study consisted of cDNA or gDNA derived from T cells, B-cell-depleted T cells, or PBMCs. Subjects who had been exposed to COVID-19, were actively infected with it, or had recovered from it provided the deeply sampled blood TCRbeta repertoires that made up the dataset. The repertoires were made available in a free public database intended to serve as a resource for research on the immune response to SARS-CoV-2. Samples were obtained from the ongoing ImmuneRACE study (first 160 participants) and from 1,000 to 1,500 subjects provided by 6 global collaborators. Nearly every sample came with metadata listing a de-identified subject ID, COVID-19 status, age in years and sex. Where available, HLA class I and class II types were obtained from metadata supplied by the sample provider rather than from assay-based typing. Beyond this particular receptor, the publication reports: How much clinical and demographic metadata was included differed by source and by participant, and the metadata was provided uncurated.

Looking up the germline V gene yields CDR1 SGHTA and CDR2 FQGNSA. The CDR3 numbers 13 residues from cysteine through phenylalanine. Only the CDR3 part of the read is kept: 39 bases, read in frame from the first base. V loses 2 bases, J loses 1 base, and the germline ends lie 5 bases apart. Whole blood was collected in K2EDTA tubes by collaborating institutions according to the institutions' own protocols. For TCRbeta analysis, collaborators shipped samples as frozen whole blood, isolated PBMCs, or DNA extracted from either of those sample types. TCRbeta CDR3 regions were amplified from genomic DNA using the immunoSEQ Assay, a bias-controlled multiplex PCR. Under the source paper's analysis protocol: The number of nucleated cells in each sample was estimated from the amplification of reference gene primers within the assay. Sequence reads were collapsed and filtered to measure the absolute abundance of every unique TCRbeta CDR3 rearrangement. For each sample, productive Simpson clonality was calculated by taking the square root of Simpson's diversity index across productive rearrangements. As stored in TCRdb, this immuneACCESS dataset retains in-frame rearrangements with V and J assigned. A fraction of the clones does not appear; measured against another copy, unresolved V genes explain less than half of the discrepancy, and the remainder lacks a known reason. V, J and clone size derive from that table, while D and trimming were established from the DNA sequence. The sample table holds tens of thousands of clones, of which less than 90% were seen once. Together, the top ten hold about 16% of the sample.

As to this clone: The target of this receptor is not known. Per-base quality was not reported, and no clone a single base away is much larger than it.

The chain is encoded by TRBV7-2 joined to TRBJ1-1; there is no confident call for the D gene. Sequencing was performed on peripheral blood. This clonotype was sampled from a human donor with active COVID-19. The donor label of this sample is uncertain. The CDR3 in this case is CASSLHRNTEAFF. The sequence in DNA is TGTGCCAGCAGCTTACACAGGAACACTGAAGCTTTCTTT.